This record concerns one T cell receptor beta chain sequence. Its specificity is unknown. The sample comes from a study of shared clonotypes between healthy human individuals. Across the study: A donor's plate count was three for CD4 naive and three for CD4 memory; CD8 naive had two and CD8 memory one. Points from the study as a whole: Memory subsets generally showed smaller estimated richness than naive subsets did.

The table came from immunoSEQ multiplex PCR; TCRdb's copy has only in-frame clones and leaves some out. This sample yields around 2,000,000 clones, of which about 94% are seen a single time; around 1.1% belongs to the top ten. CDR3 size: 12 residues. Between the trimmed V and J ends, which lost 3 bases and 6 bases, there was a span of 10 bases. CDR1 SGDLS and CDR2 YYNGEE come from the germline V gene. CD45RO-negative CD8 cells positively selected for CCR7 made up the naive population, which excluded terminally differentiated effector memory CD45RA+ cells. The chain carries TRBV9 and TRBJ2-7; D might be TRBD1 (6 bases). This receptor was obtained from a young man in good health. Material: naive CD8+ T cells sorted from blood. The CDR3 is CASSAPGAEQYF. CDR3 sequence (DNA): TGTGCCAGCAGCGCGCCAGGGGCCGAGCAGTACTTC.